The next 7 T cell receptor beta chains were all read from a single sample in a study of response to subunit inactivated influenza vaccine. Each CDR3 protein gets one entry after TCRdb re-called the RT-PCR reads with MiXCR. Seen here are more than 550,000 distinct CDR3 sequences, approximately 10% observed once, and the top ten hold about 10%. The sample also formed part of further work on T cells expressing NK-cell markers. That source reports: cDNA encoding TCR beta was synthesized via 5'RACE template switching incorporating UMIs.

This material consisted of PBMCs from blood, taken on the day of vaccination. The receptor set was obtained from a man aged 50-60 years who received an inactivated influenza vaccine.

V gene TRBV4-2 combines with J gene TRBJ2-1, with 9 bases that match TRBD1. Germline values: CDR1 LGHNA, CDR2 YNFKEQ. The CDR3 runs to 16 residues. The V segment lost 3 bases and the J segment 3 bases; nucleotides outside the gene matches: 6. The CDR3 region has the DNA TGTGCCAGCAGCCATGACGGGACAGGGTTCTACAATGAGCAGTTCTTC. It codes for CASSHDGTGFYNEQFF.

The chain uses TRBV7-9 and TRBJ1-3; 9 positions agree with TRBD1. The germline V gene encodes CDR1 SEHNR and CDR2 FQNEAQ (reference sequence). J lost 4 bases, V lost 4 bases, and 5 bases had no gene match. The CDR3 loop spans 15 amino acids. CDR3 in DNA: TGTGCCAGCAGCTGGGACAGGGCGTCCGGAAACACCATATATTTT. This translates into CASSWDRASGNTIYF.

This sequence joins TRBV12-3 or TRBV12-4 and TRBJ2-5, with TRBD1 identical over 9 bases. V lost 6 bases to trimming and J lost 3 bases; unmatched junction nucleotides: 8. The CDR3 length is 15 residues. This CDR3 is CASSKGQGMEETQYF. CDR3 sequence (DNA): TGTGCCAGCAGCAAAGGACAGGGGATGGAAGAGACCCAGTACTTC.

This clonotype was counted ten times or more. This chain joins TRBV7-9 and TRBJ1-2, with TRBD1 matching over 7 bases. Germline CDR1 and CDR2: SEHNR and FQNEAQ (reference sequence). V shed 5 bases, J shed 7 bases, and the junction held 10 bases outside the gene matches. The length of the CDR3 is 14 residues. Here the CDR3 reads CASSQQGRFGGYTF. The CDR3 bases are TGTGCCAGCAGCCAACAGGGGCGCTTTGGTGGCTACACCTTC.

For the CDR3, the DNA is TGCAGCGTGGTGACTAGCGGGAACGAGGCAGTAAGCTCCTACAATGAGCAGTTCTTC. Translating gives CSVVTSGNEAVSSYNEQFF. This chain uses TRBV29-1 with TRBJ2-1, with TRBD2 identical over 11 bases. Germline V gene lookup returns CDR1 SQVTM and CDR2 ANQGSEA. Unmatched junction bases numbered 16, after V lost 6 bases and J lost 0 bases. The CDR3 is 19 amino acids.

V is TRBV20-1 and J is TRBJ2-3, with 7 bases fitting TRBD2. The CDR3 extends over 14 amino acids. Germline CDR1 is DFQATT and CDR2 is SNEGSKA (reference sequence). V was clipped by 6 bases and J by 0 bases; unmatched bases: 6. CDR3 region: CSAKRGASTDTQYF. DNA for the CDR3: TGCAGTGCCAAGCGGGGAGCTAGCACAGATACGCAGTATTTT.

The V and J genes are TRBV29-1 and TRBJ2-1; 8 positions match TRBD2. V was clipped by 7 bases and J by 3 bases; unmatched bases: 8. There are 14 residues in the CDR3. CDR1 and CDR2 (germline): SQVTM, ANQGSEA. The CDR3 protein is CSAIAGTDYNEQFF. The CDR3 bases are TGCAGCGCCATAGCGGGAACTGACTACAATGAGCAGTTCTTC.